The 12 T cell receptor beta chains given below trace back to one sample, sequenced in a study of blood T cell repertoires in COVID-19. Sequencing was performed with immunoSEQ multiplex PCR; in TCRdb, only in-frame clones are kept and a portion is missing. In the table there are more than 90,000 clones, more than 75% of which are singletons. Sequenced material: peripheral blood. All receptors derive from a man between 65 and 85 years old with acute or convalescent COVID-19.

This clone was counted between two and nine times. The chain combines TRBV5-8 with TRBJ2-3; D possibly corresponds to TRBD2 (6 bases). Germline lookup yields CDR1 SGHTS and CDR2 YDEGEE. V dropped 4 bases and J dropped 3 bases, with 9 bases sitting between them. There are 13 residues in the CDR3. The CDR3 nucleotides read TGTGCCAGCAGCAGGAGGGGAACAGATACGCAGTATTTT. It is translated as CASSRRGTDTQYF.

Worth noting for this clone: The sample holds other DNA sequences that translate to the same CDR3. V is TRBV20-1 and J is TRBJ2-7; 9 positions agree with TRBD2. Germline CDR1 and CDR2: DFQATT and SNEGSKA (reference sequence). CDR3 length: 11 residues. The junction had 2 bases not matched to a gene; V was cut back by 6 bases and J by 5 bases. The CDR3 DNA reads TGCAGTGCCACTAGCGGGCACGAGCAGTACTTC. As protein: CSATSGHEQYF.

This clone came up once. The chain links TRBV24-1 to TRBJ2-2, with 10 bases fitting TRBD1. There are 16 residues in the CDR3. V shed 2 bases, J shed 1 base, and the junction held 0 bases outside the gene matches. Per the germline V gene, CDR1 is KGHDR and CDR2 is SFDVKD. CDR3 protein: CATSDWDRGNTGELFF. For the CDR3, the DNA is TGTGCCACCAGTGATTGGGACAGGGGGAACACCGGGGAGCTGTTTTTT.

The genes are TRBV11-2 and TRBJ2-1, with D maybe TRBD2 (6 bases). Germline V CDR1 and CDR2: SGHAT, FQNNGV. The V end was cut by 7 bases, the J end by 3 bases, with 16 bases between. This CDR3 has 15 amino acids. The CDR3 here is CASTGGRDVYNEQFF. The CDR3 DNA is TGTGCCAGCACCGGGGGACGCGACGTCTACAATGAGCAGTTCTTC.

The chain employs TRBV5-1 and TRBJ2-7; D ambiguous. The CDR3 contains 15 residues. The V and J ends lost 0 bases and 3 bases respectively, with 13 bases between them. The germline V gene has CDR1 SGHRS and CDR2 YFSETQ. In DNA, the CDR3 is TGCGCCAGCAGCTTGGGACACAATCCGGACTACGAGCAGTACTTC. Translation gives CASSLGHNPDYEQYF. Using reference TRBV5-1 and TRBJ2-7 for the parts outside the CDR3, the full variable domain is KAGVTQTPRYLIKTRGQQVTLSCSPISGHRSVSWYQQTPGQGLQFLFEYFSETQRNKGNFPGRFSGRQFSNSRSEMNVSTLELGDSALYLCASSLGHNPDYEQYFGPGTRLTVT.

J is TRBJ2-3 and V is TRBV6-1; 7 positions match TRBD1. This CDR3 region has 17 residues. Germline-derived CDR1 and CDR2 are MNHNS and SASEGT. V lost 2 bases and J lost 3; bases outside the gene matches: 11. The CDR3 here is CASSETVGDRETDTQYF. The CDR3 DNA is TGTGCCAGCAGTGAAACGGTAGGCGACAGGGAGACAGATACGCAGTATTTT.

This CDR3 is CASSATYEQYF. CDR3 coding DNA: TGTGCCAGCTCAGCTACCTACGAGCAGTACTTC. V is TRBV18 and J is TRBJ2-7; D not resolved. The ends were cut back, 5 bases at V and 2 bases at J, with 4 bases in the middle. The CDR3 runs to 11 residues. CDR1 and CDR2 (germline): KGHSH, LQKENI.

The chain combines TRBV15 with TRBJ2-1; possibly TRBD2 for D (7 bases). Looked up from germline, CDR1 is LNHNV and CDR2 is YYDKDF (reference sequence). The V and J ends lost 1 base and 2 bases respectively, with 12 bases between them. There are 16 residues in the CDR3. The CDR3, as DNA: TGTGCCACCAGCAGAGGAGGGGGGGTAGCCTACAATGAGCAGTTCTTC. Its translation: CATSRGGGVAYNEQFF.

V gene TRBV5-1 combines with J gene TRBJ2-1; TRBD2 might be the D (6 bases). With 0 bases removed from V and 4 bases from J, the gap between germline ends came to 8 bases. This CDR3 contains 14 residues. CDR1 is SGHRS, CDR2 YFSETQ, per germline. For the CDR3, the DNA is TGCGCCAGCAGCTTGGGCGGGGATTACAATGAGCAGTTCTTC. As protein: CASSLGGDYNEQFF.

The chain links TRBV9 to TRBJ2-3; 10 nucleotides match TRBD2. The germline V gene encodes CDR1 SGDLS and CDR2 YYNGEE. J was trimmed by 1 base and V by 3 bases; bases with no gene match: 5. There are 16 residues in the CDR3. CDR3 in DNA: TGTGCCAGCAGCGCCTTGGGGACTAGCGGCACAGATACGCAGTATTTT. Protein sequence: CASSALGTSGTDTQYF.

The chain links TRBV5-6 to TRBJ2-1; TRBD1 aligns across 7 bases. V shed 6 bases and J 0 bases; nucleotides not matched to a gene: 9. The CDR3 contains 16 residues. The germline V gene has CDR1 SGHDT and CDR2 YYEEEE. Here the CDR3 DNA reads TGTGCCAGCACCGGGACAGCTAAAAGCTCCTACAATGAGCAGTTCTTC. It is translated as CASTGTAKSSYNEQFF.

This clone has more than one count but fewer than ten. V usage is TRBV5-1 and J usage is TRBJ2-7, with 9 bases aligning to TRBD1. Germline V CDR1 and CDR2: SGHRS, YFSETQ. The ends lost 0 bases at V and 2 bases at J; junction bases unmatched: 6. The CDR3 has 16 amino acids. CDR3 residues: CASSLAPDRGTYEQYF. The CDR3 DNA reads TGCGCCAGCAGCTTGGCCCCGGACAGGGGAACCTACGAGCAGTACTTC.